This T cell receptor beta chain is drawn from a study of cytomegalovirus exposure and HLA in healthy donors. 60 Vbeta and 13 Jbeta primers were used in PCR. Methods used by the authors: In a later analysis, the count reached 74 million or so unique TCR beta chains, with 9 million to 11 million shared. TCRdb's copy holds only in-frame clones and misses some; the assay was immunoSEQ multiplex PCR. That table is the source of V, J and clone size, and D and trimming were worked out from the DNA. The sample has 100,000 to 150,000 clones, 70% to 80% seen once. Study results and caveats: It was only CMV serostatus that was available as immune exposure information. In a later analysis, HLA-C alleles had the fewest associated TCRs, DRB1 alleles the most.

This clone occurred once. The antigen is undetermined. V lost 2 bases, J lost 7 bases, and 15 bases lay in between. This CDR3 comprises 15 residues. Germline CDR1 and CDR2: LNHNV and YYDKDF (reference sequence). The sequencing sample was made of PBMCs. The chain uses TRBV15 and TRBJ1-5, with D perhaps TRBD1 (6 bases). This receptor was obtained from an older woman in good health and CMV-seropositive. This CDR3 reads CATSRSRGLGQPQHF. The CDR3 nucleotides read TGTGCCACCAGCAGATCGCGGGGGCTAGGGCAGCCCCAGCATTTT. Drawing the rest from reference TRBV15 and TRBJ1-5, the complete variable domain is DAMVIQNPRYQVTQFGKPVTLSCSQTLNHNVMYWYQQKSSQAPKLLFHYYDKDFNNEADTPDNFQSRRPNTSFCFLDIRSPGLGDTAMYLCATSRSRGLGQPQHFGDGTRLSIL.